This TCR beta chain was identified during a study of monozygotic twins with cystic fibrosis. Study-level background: With about 15 PCR cycles, barcoded libraries came from roughly 2.8 micrograms of fragmented DNA. Points from the study as a whole: Clonality was generally low (median roughly 0.0095), higher in the most severe patients.

The CDR3 runs 15 residues. CDR1 is LNHDA and CDR2 is SQIVND in the germline V gene (reference sequence). V trimming: 4 bases; J trimming: 5 bases; junction bases outside the gene matches: 8. Concerning this clone itself: Its matching antigen is unknown.

Method: immunoSEQ multiplex PCR; TCRdb's copy keeps in-frame clones and lacks some. The sample holds about 20,000 clones, about 90% seen once. This sequence joins TRBV19 and TRBJ2-1, with 7 bases aligning to TRBD2. Material: blood. The sequence derives from a girl aged 2 to 9 with cystic fibrosis. CDR3 sequence reads: CASSRTGGLDNEQFF. Here the CDR3 DNA reads TGTGCCAGTAGTAGGACCGGGGGGTTGGACAATGAGCAGTTCTTC. Full variable domain (missing parts from reference TRBV19 and TRBJ2-1): DGGITQSPKYLFRKEGQNVTLSCEQNLNHDAMYWYRQDPGQGLRLIYYSQIVNDFQKGDIAEGYSVSREKKESFPLTVTSAQKNPTAFYLCASSRTGGLDNEQFFGPGTRLTVL.